This T cell receptor (beta chain) was obtained from a study of T cells in pancreatic ductal adenocarcinoma. Study findings and constraints: Results skew toward the minority of patients with early-stage disease. Unique clonotypes were 7.5 to 10-fold more numerous in blood than in tumor.

On this clone: Its antigen is as yet unknown.

Measured with immunoSEQ multiplex PCR; TCRdb has only the in-frame clones, and not every one. The sample contains over 85,000 clones, roughly 95% of which appear only once. The selected patients with pancreatic ductal adenocarcinoma had surgery but no neoadjuvant therapy. The CDR3 extends over 16 amino acids. With V trimmed by 3 bases and J by 5 bases, 10 bases remained unmatched. CDR1 MDHEN and CDR2 SYDVKM come from the germline V gene. The rearrangement joins TRBV28 to TRBJ2-7, with 10 bases identical to TRBD1. Sequenced: PBMCs. This sequence was found in a human donor with pancreatic ductal adenocarcinoma. The CDR3 coding sequence is TGTGCCAGCAGTTTTATCTCCGGGACAGGGGCCCACGAGCAGTACTTC. It is translated as CASSFISGTGAHEQYF.